A selection of T cell receptor beta chains follows, all from one sample in a study of T cells after posttransplantation cyclophosphamide. The data were produced by immunoSEQ multiplex PCR, yet TCRdb's version contains in-frame clones alone and is incomplete. Altogether over 20,000 clones are present, approximately 83% being singletons, with the ten largest covering 2% to 2.5%. Sequenced material: PBMCs, taken around 53 weeks after allogeneic stem cell transplant with calcineurin inhibitor and methotrexate. These receptors came from a female patient under 45 who received an allogeneic stem cell transplant from an unrelated donor, was CMV-positive, and had acute and chronic GVHD. Some T cells may originate from the graft donor. Each CDR3 is given with its conserved first and last residue. The order of the fields is V gene, J gene, D gene, clone size, CDR3 protein, CDR3 DNA. A D gene is named only where the DNA matches it firmly. Size is omitted from some rows. Given values are once, few, many or a class for expanded clones.

TRBV28	TRBJ1-5	NA	NA	CASSSMTDYSNQPQHF	TGTGCCAGCAGTTCGATGACGGACTATAGCAATCAGCCCCAGCATTTT
TRBV5-1	TRBJ1-1	NA	NA	CASSWTVNTEAFF	TGCGCCAGCAGCTGGACAGTGAACACTGAAGCTTTCTTT
TRBV4-3	TRBJ2-7	NA	NA	CASSQEWAGREQYF	TGCGCCAGCAGCCAAGAATGGGCAGGGCGAGAGCAGTACTTC
TRBV15	TRBJ1-5	NA	NA	CATSRDLRGGNQPQHF	TGTGCCACCAGCAGAGATCTCCGGGGTGGCAATCAGCCCCAGCATTTT
TRBV15	TRBJ2-1	TRBD2	NA	CATRRGSSYNEQFF	TGTGCCACCAGACGCGGGAGTTCCTACAATGAGCAGTTCTTC
TRBV27	TRBJ2-6	TRBD1	NA	CASSLTGAGANVLTF	TGTGCCAGCAGCCTTACAGGGGCTGGGGCCAACGTCCTGACTTTC
TRBV4-1	TRBJ2-5	TRBD2	NA	CASSPNLAGGEETQYF	TGCGCCAGCAGCCCAAATCTAGCGGGAGGGGAAGAGACCCAGTACTTC
TRBV5-4	TRBJ1-2	TRBD1	NA	CASSLPGGGYGYTF	TGTGCCAGCAGCTTGCCAGGGGGAGGCTATGGCTACACCTTC
TRBV19	TRBJ2-1	TRBD2	few	CASSEGSGGVNEQFF	TGTGCCAGTAGTGAAGGTAGCGGGGGGGTGAATGAGCAGTTCTTC
TRBV28	TRBJ1-1	TRBD1	NA	CASSLWGTGNHIEAFF	TGTGCCAGCAGTTTATGGGGGACAGGGAATCATATAGAAGCTTTCTTT
TRBV27	TRBJ1-1	NA	once	CASTLIGGNTEAFF	TGTGCCAGCACACTCATAGGGGGAAACACTGAAGCTTTCTTT
TRBV6-5	TRBJ2-7	TRBD1	few	CATQDRVSEQYF	TGTGCCACACAGGACAGGGTCTCCGAGCAGTACTTC
TRBV7-9	TRBJ2-7	TRBD2	NA	CASSSSGRAHEQYF	TGTGCCAGCAGCTCCTCCGGGAGGGCCCACGAGCAGTACTTC
TRBV6-1	TRBJ1-6	TRBD1	NA	CASETGGAGNSPLHF	TGTGCCAGCGAGACAGGGGGCGCCGGGAATTCACCCCTCCACTTT
TRBV7-9	TRBJ2-7	NA	few	CASSLAVSYEQYF	TGTGCCAGCAGCTTGGCTGTTTCCTACGAGCAGTACTTC
TRBV19	TRBJ2-7	NA	NA	CASSSSRGTAYEQYF	TGTGCCAGTAGTAGCTCCCGGGGGACCGCCTACGAGCAGTACTTC
TRBV4-1	TRBJ1-6	TRBD1	NA	CASSQDGTGVSPLHF	TGCGCCAGCAGCCAAGATGGGACAGGGGTTTCACCCCTCCACTTT
TRBV6-5	TRBJ1-1	TRBD1	NA	CASSFSGGRHVAFF	TGTGCCAGCAGTTTCTCAGGGGGCCGCCACGTCGCTTTCTTT
TRBV7-8	TRBJ2-1	TRBD2	NA	CASSLAAGGASYNEQFF	TGTGCCAGCAGCTTAGCTGCGGGGGGGGCGTCCTACAATGAGCAGTTCTTC
TRBV9	TRBJ2-1	TRBD1	NA	CASSARTGAYNEQFF	TGTGCCAGCAGCGCTCGGACAGGGGCGTACAATGAGCAGTTCTTC
TRBV7-6	TRBJ2-2	TRBD2	NA	CASSPRAYSGRLAGELFF	TGTGCCAGCAGCCCGAGGGCTTATAGCGGGAGACTTGCCGGGGAGCTGTTTTTT
TRBV7-2	TRBJ1-2	NA	NA	CASSLAMTGGWTF	TGTGCCAGCAGCTTAGCGATGACAGGAGGATGGACCTTC
TRBV4-1	TRBJ2-2	NA	NA	CASSQDRGNGGELFF	TGCGCCAGCAGCCAAGACAGGGGAAACGGCGGGGAGCTGTTTTTT
TRBV10-3	TRBJ1-2	NA	NA	CAISEEVKRGYTF	TGTGCCATCAGTGAGGAGGTAAAGCGGGGCTACACCTTC